This section outlines one TCR beta chain sequence together with its context. CDR3 length: 13 residues. The V end was cut by 5 bases, the J end by 0 bases, with 7 bases between. CDR1 and CDR2 from the germline V gene are LGHNA and YSLEER. This sample is part of a study of T cell responses to AZD1222 COVID-19 vaccine. Produced via immunoSEQ multiplex PCR; TCRdb's table is partial and in-frame only. The table lists some 150,000 clones, 88% of them singletons, with 3% to 3.5% in the top ten. This clonotype originated in an adult in good health. The genes are TRBV4-3 and TRBJ1-1; D is uncertain. The starting material was peripheral blood, obtained on day 0 of AZD1222 vaccination. The CDR3 sequence is CASSADVNTEAFF. The CDR3 nucleotides are TGCGCCAGCAGCGCCGACGTGAACACTGAAGCTTTCTTT.